The next 18 T cell receptor beta chains were all read from a single sample in a study of tumor-infiltrating lymphocytes in primary liver carcinoma. From 450 to 600 ng total RNA, TCR beta cDNA was generated with a primer in the constant region. ARM-PCR was slightly modified, and three nested multiplex PCR rounds with it gave rise to the TCR beta libraries. Amplification in the first two PCR rounds was performed using TRBV1-TRBV30 forward primers and a C-beta reverse primer for roughly 9 cycles each. TCRdb called the multiplex PCR reads again in MiXCR, with one record for every CDR3 protein. Among 20,000 to 25,000 distinct CDR3 sequences listed, almost 80% were seen once. Scientists recovered RNA and DNA together from around 20-30 mg of unsorted bulk tissue. The sequenced sample consisted of liver tumor tissue from sampling region 1. Subset denoted: tumor region T1, superior pole. Receptors were obtained from a woman in her twenties or thirties with primary liver carcinoma and hepatitis B virus infection.

As for this clonotype: Its ends do not fully match the called genes, so a read error is possible. The rearrangement links TRBV6-6 to TRBJ2-3; possible D gene TRBD2, 6 bases. The V gene's germline CDR1 is MNHNY and CDR2 SVGAGI (reference sequence). CDR3 size: 17 residues. Here the CDR3 DNA reads TGTTCCAGTAGTTCCACCTTAGACCGGGGAGGCCAGATATGGCAGTATTTT. It codes for CSSSSTLDRGGQIWQYF.

This clonotype was seen ten or more times. The rearrangement links TRBV20-1 to TRBJ2-7; TRBD1 might be the D (6 bases). Trimming took off 1 base at V and 5 bases at J, with 21 bases between the two ends. CDR3 length: 16 residues. CDR1 is DFQATT and CDR2 is SNEGSKA in the germline V gene (reference sequence). CDR3 region: CSARATGTQAFDEQYF. CDR3 DNA sequence: TGCAGTGCTAGAGCAACCGGGACACAGGCATTCGACGAGCAGTACTTC.

This chain's CDR3 is CASSMVNTGELFF. In DNA, the CDR3 is TGTGCCAGCAGTATGGTGAACACCGGGGAGCTGTTTTTT. The genes are TRBV7-9 and TRBJ2-2; D gene unclear. CDR3 size: 13 residues. V lost 6 bases, J lost 1 base, and 6 bases lay in between. Germline lookup yields CDR1 SEHNR and CDR2 FQNEAQ (reference sequence).

Concerning this clonotype itself: The junction departs from germline at one end; a sequencing error may be responsible. The V gene is TRBV6-2 or TRBV6-3, the J gene TRBJ2-7; 13 bases line up with TRBD2. Germline V CDR1 and CDR2: MNHEY, SVGEGT. The CDR3 sequence is 17 residues long. CDR3 sequence reads: CASTYSGLAGLSYEQYF. The CDR3 DNA follows: TGTGCTAGCACTTACTCGGGACTAGCGGGACTATCCTACGAGCAGTACTTC.

This clonotype has just a few counts. The genes are TRBV14 and TRBJ2-1, with D maybe TRBD2 (6 bases). This CDR3 has 16 residues. Trimming removed 4 bases at V and 6 bases at J, with 19 bases between. Germline CDR1 and CDR2: SGHDN and FVKESK. The CDR3 DNA sequence: TGTGCCAGCAGCCCGATCCGCGGGAATCGGAGCAATGAGCAGTTCTTC. Its translation: CASSPIRGNRSNEQFF.

Ten or more counts support this clonotype. This chain uses TRBV20-1 with TRBJ2-7; TRBD1 agrees at 7 bases. Germline V lookup: CDR1 DFQATT, CDR2 SNEGSKA (reference sequence). The CDR3 runs 14 residues. The V gene end was trimmed by 3 bases and the J gene end by 2 bases; junction bases not matched to a gene: 7. The CDR3 is CSARVDRSPYEQYF. The CDR3 DNA follows: TGCAGTGCTAGGGTGGACAGGTCCCCCTACGAGCAGTACTTC.

With regard to this clonotype: One junction end does not reproduce the germline sequence, and a read error may be involved. CDR3 sequence reads: CASSTSLAGGYSGQLF. In DNA form, the CDR3 reads TGTGCCAGCAGCACCTCTCTAGCGGGAGGATACAGTGGGCAGTTATTC. The chain joins TRBV11-2 to TRBJ2-1; 11 positions agree with TRBD2. Germline V gene lookup returns CDR1 SGHAT and CDR2 FQNNGV. CDR3 length: 16 residues.

Comments on this clonotype: The junction differs from germline at one of its ends, possibly a read error. This chain connects TRBV11-1 to TRBJ2-5, with D possibly being TRBD2 (6 bases). The germline V gene encodes CDR1 SGHAT and CDR2 FQDESV (reference sequence). This CDR3 spans 14 amino acids. Written as DNA, the CDR3 is TGTGCCAGCAGGTTAGGAGGGCGCGAAGAGACCCAGTATTTC. Its translation is CASRLGGREETQYF.

This clonotype was counted between two and nine times. V is TRBV6-2 or TRBV6-3 and J is TRBJ2-7; 7 nucleotides match TRBD2. CDR1 and CDR2 (germline): MNHEY, SVGEGT. V lost 2 bases to trimming and J lost 0 bases; unmatched junction nucleotides: 1. The CDR3 has 14 residues. The CDR3 region is CASSYGRVSYEQYF. Written as DNA, the CDR3 is TGTGCCAGCAGTTACGGGAGGGTCTCCTACGAGCAGTACTTC.

About this clonotype: An end of the junction differs from the germline gene, which may be a read error. CDR3 residues: CASSQTGANNQPQHF. CDR3 DNA sequence: TGTGCGAGCAGTCAAACTGGGGCGAATAATCAGCCCCAGCATTTT. The chain uses TRBV6-1 and TRBJ1-5, with a tentative D call TRBD1 (5 bases). Per the germline V gene, CDR1 is MNHNS and CDR2 is SASEGT. This CDR3 spans 15 amino acids.

The table lists this clonotype with many counts. The chain couples TRBV7-9 to TRBJ2-7; 7 positions match TRBD1. This CDR3 comprises 14 residues. V lost 5 bases to trimming and J lost 6 bases; unmatched junction nucleotides: 10. The germline gives CDR1 SEHNR, CDR2 FQNEAQ (reference sequence). CDR3 protein: CASSQTGQLVEQYF. The CDR3 nucleotides are TGTGCCAGCAGCCAAACGGGACAGCTGGTCGAGCAGTACTTC.

For this clonotype: Relative to the germline gene, one junction end is altered; a read error may explain this. The chain links TRBV29-1 to TRBJ1-1; D uncertain. CDR1 is SQVTM, CDR2 ANQGSEA, per germline. The CDR3 has 13 residues. CDR3 nucleotides: TGCGGCGTTTATCACAGTCCAAACACTGAAGCTTTCTTT. Its protein is CGVYHSPNTEAFF.

Details on this clonotype: One end of the junction varies from germline; a read error may be responsible. This chain links TRBV6-6 with TRBJ1-1; D is ambiguous. The V gene's germline CDR1 is MNHNY and CDR2 SVGAGI (reference sequence). The CDR3 is 15 amino acids. As DNA, the CDR3 is TGCGCCAGCAGTTACTCCGCTGGTATGAGGACTGGAGCTTTCTTT. Its translation: CASSYSAGMRTGAFF.

In regard to this clonotype: This CDR3 fails to terminate in the conserved phenylalanine or tryptophan, so it likely reflects a read error. No DNA is shown, since the ends of the CDR3 on it are uncertain; the CDR3 is the one TCRdb lists. The CDR3 spells CAISESATREETHYI. The genes are TRBV10-3 and TRBJ2-5. CDR1 ENHRY and CDR2 SYGVKD come from the germline V gene. The CDR3 totals 15 residues, both ends included.

A remark on this clonotype: A single base separates this from a much larger clone, so it may be a read error. The CDR3 does not close with the conserved phenylalanine or tryptophan, likely indicating a read error. The CDR3 here is CATSDFQIGAKETQYL. Here the CDR3 DNA reads TGTGCCACCAGTGATTTCCAAATCGGGGCTAAAGAGACCCAGTACTTA. V is TRBV24-1 and J is TRBJ2-5; either TRBD1 or TRBD2 may fit D (5 bases each). V lost 1 base, J lost 3 bases, and 14 bases lay in between. The V gene's germline CDR1 is KGHDR and CDR2 SFDVKD. There are 16 residues in the CDR3.

About this clonotype: Its ends do not fully match the called genes, so a read error is possible. The chain uses TRBV6-6 and TRBJ2-3; D is perhaps TRBD2 (5 bases). CDR1 is MNHNY and CDR2 is SVGAGI in the germline V gene (reference sequence). The CDR3 covers 17 residues. The CDR3 region is CASNYSFGSGSTDAQYF. CDR3 bases: TGTGCCAGCAATTACTCTTTTGGCAGCGGCTCCACAGATGCGCAGTATTTT.

Concerning this clonotype: Its ends do not fully match the called genes, so a read error is possible. This rearrangement joins TRBV2 to TRBJ2-7; D ambiguous. The CDR3 extends over 15 amino acids. Germline V gene data show CDR1 as SNHLY and CDR2 as FYNNEI. The CDR3, as DNA: TGTCCCAGCAGTGGTCTGCTGCCAGGAACCTACGAGCAGTACTTC. Its protein is CPSSGLLPGTYEQYF. The complete variable domain, with remaining parts taken from reference TRBV2 and TRBJ2-7, reads EPEVTQTPSHQVTQMGQEVILRCVPISNHLYFYWYRQILGQKVEFLVSFYNNEISEKSEIFDDQFSVERPDGSNFTLKIRSTKLEDSAMYFCPSSGLLPGTYEQYFGPGTRLTVT.

Remarks on this clonotype: A read error is likely, as this CDR3 ends without the conserved phenylalanine or tryptophan. V is TRBV28 and J is TRBJ2-1; TRBD2 agrees at 12 bases. Germline V CDR1 and CDR2: MDHEN, SYDVKM. This CDR3 has 16 residues. CDR3 nucleotide sequence: TGTGCCAGTAGTTTCCAGCTAGCGGGAGGGGGTTATGGGCAGTTCATC. Translated, it gives CASSFQLAGGGYGQFI.